The clone carrying this T cell receptor (beta chain) was detected only a few times. Its antigen is still unknown. Memory CD4+ T cells were sorted as CD4+CD45RO+CD25- cells. Semi-nested PCR with Nested Universal Primer A followed constant-region reverse priming of full-length variable regions. TCRdb analysed the 5' RACE reads with MiXCR anew, one entry per CDR3 protein. The sample consists of tens of thousands of distinct CDR3 sequences, 28% of them appearing once. Findings of the study overall: Tumor memory CD4+ T cell TCR gene usage was found to cluster with blood and lymph node memory CD4+ cells and with lymph node naive CD4+ cells. Greatest tumor Treg TCR overlap was with tumor naive CD4+ cells.

V shed 0 bases and J shed 3 bases, with 4 bases lying between them. Per germline, CDR1 MGHRA and CDR2 YSYEKL. The CDR3 contains 13 residues. The receptor comes from a female donor with breast cancer. V usage is TRBV4-1 and J usage is TRBJ2-3; no reliable D call. The sequenced sample was tumor-infiltrating memory CD4+ T cells sorted from the breast tumor. Subset meaning: memory CD4+ T cells, CD4+CD45RO+CD25-. CDR3 residues: CASSQDGTDTQYF. CDR3 nucleotide sequence: TGCGCCAGCAGCCAAGATGGGACAGATACGCAGTATTTT.